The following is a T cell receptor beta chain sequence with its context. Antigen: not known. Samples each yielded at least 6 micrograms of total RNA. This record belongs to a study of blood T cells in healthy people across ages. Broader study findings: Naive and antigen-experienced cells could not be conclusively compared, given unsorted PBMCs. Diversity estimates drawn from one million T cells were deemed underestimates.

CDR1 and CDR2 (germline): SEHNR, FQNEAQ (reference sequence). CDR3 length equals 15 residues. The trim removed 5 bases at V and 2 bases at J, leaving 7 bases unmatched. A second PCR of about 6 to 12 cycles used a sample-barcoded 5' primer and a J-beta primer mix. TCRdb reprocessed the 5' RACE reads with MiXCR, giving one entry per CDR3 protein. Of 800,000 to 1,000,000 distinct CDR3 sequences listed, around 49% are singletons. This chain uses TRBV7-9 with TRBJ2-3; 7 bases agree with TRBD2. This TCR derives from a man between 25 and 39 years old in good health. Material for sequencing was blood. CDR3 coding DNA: TGTGCCAGCAGCCTTGAAAGCGGGGCCACAGATACGCAGTATTTT. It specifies CASSLESGATDTQYF.